This T cell receptor beta chain comes out of a study of T cells in Graves' hyperthyroidism and ophthalmopathy. General observations from the study: In the blood, most expanded thyroid clonotypes above 0.001 appeared as well. Onset of ophthalmopathy came a median 6.5 months after the model predicted it. A model of 13 V-J pairs discriminated ophthalmopathy from stable hyperthyroidism.

The source material, RNA transcripts, was used to amplify TCR beta CDR3 regions. A first-round RT-PCR of the TCR CDR3 used the HTBI primer set. One entry per CDR3 protein, called by TCRdb with MiXCR from the multiplex PCR reads. The table lists approximately 610,000 distinct CDR3 sequences, under 15% of them singletons. CDR1 and CDR2 from the germline V gene are ENHRY and SYGVKD. V shed 3 bases, J shed 1 base, and the junction held 4 bases outside the gene matches. CDR3 length: 16 amino acids. A few counts support this clonotype. What it binds is unknown. Extraction of PBMCs used 9 to 10 ml of fresh peripheral blood.

This sequence originates from a woman between 40 and 50 years old with Graves' ophthalmopathy. The chain joins TRBV10-3 to TRBJ2-2; 8 nucleotides line up with TRBD2. The sample was blood. In DNA form, the CDR3 reads TGTGCCATCAGTGACCATGCGGGAGGGAACACCGGGGAGCTGTTTTTT. It encodes CAISDHAGGNTGELFF.